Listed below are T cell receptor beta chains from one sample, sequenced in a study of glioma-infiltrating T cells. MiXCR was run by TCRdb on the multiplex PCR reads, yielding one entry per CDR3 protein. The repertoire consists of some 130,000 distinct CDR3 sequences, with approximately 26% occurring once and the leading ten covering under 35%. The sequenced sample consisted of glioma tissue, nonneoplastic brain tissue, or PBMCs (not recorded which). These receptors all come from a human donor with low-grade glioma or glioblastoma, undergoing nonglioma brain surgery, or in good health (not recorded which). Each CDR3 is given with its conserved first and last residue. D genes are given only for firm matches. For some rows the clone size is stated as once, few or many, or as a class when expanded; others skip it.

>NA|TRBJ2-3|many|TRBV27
TGTGCCAGCATGACTGGAAGCACAGATACGCAGTATTTT
CASMTGSTDTQYF
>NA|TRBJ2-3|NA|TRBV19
TGTGCCAGTAGTATGCCTAGCCTCACAGATACGCAGTATTTT
CASSMPSLTDTQYF
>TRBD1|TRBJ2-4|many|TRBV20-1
TGCAGTGCTAGATTGGGACAGGGAGACATTCAGTACTTC
CSARLGQGDIQYF
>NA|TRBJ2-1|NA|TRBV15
TGTGCCACCAGCCCAACTCCGGGCTCCTACAATGAGCAGTTCTTC
CATSPTPGSYNEQFF
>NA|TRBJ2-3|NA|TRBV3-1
TGTGCCGGCAGCAGTTCTCGAGTAACGCAGTATTTT
CAGSSSRVTQYF
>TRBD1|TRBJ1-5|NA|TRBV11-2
TGTGCCACTCAAGACAGGGAGGGTCAGCCCCAGCATTTT
CATQDREGQPQHF
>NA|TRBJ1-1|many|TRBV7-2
TGTGCCAGCAGCTCCCAAGGGAACACTGAAGCTTTCTTT
CASSSQGNTEAFF
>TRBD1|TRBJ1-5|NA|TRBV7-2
TGTGCCAGCAGCTGGACAGGGGGAGTAAGCGGCAATCAGCCCCAGCATTTT
CASSWTGGVSGNQPQHF
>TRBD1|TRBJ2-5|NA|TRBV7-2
TGTGCCAGCAGCACCGAGACAGGGAGAGAGACCCAGTACTTC
CASSTETGRETQYF
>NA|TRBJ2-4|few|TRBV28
TGTGCCAGCAGTCCTCGACTCAACATTCAGTACTTC
CASSPRLNIQYF
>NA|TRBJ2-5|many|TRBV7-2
TGTGCCAGCACCCTACCGCGGAAAGAGACCCAGTACTTC
CASTLPRKETQYF
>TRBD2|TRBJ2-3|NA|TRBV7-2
TGTGCCAGCAGCTTAATACGGGGGGGCCGGGATACGCAGTATTTT
CASSLIRGGRDTQYF
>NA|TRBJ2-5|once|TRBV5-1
TGCGCCAGCAGCTTGCTCTATGGAGAGACCCAGTACTTC
CASSLLYGETQYF
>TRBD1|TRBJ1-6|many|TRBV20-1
TGCAGTGCTAGTCCGCAGGGGGCGGGTAATTCACCCCTCCACTTT
CSASPQGAGNSPLHF